The rows below give T cell receptor beta chains drawn from one sample of a study of control samples from healthy donors and cancer patients. The table came from immunoSEQ multiplex PCR; TCRdb's copy has only in-frame clones and leaves some out. The sample shows about 120,000 clones, about 94% of them seen only once. Sequencing was done on a sample of blood. The receptors here all came from a man aged 30-40 years in good health. CDR3s include the opening cysteine and the closing phenylalanine or tryptophan. D genes are given only for firm matches. Not all rows give a size; the values are once, few, many and, for expanded clones, a class.

TRBJ1-2 TRBV7-9 NA TRBD1 CASSSTQSGTGGRGYTF TGTGCCAGCAGCTCCACTCAGTCCGGGACAGGGGGAAGAGGCTACACCTTC
TRBJ1-1 TRBV19 NA NA CASSIREGSAFF TGTGCCAGTAGTATAAGGGAGGGGTCGGCTTTCTTT
TRBJ1-2 TRBV12-3/TRBV12-4 once NA CASSEQGSGGYTF TGTGCCAGCAGTGAACAGGGATCGGGTGGCTACACCTTC
TRBJ2-5 TRBV3-1/TRBV3-2 NA TRBD2 CASSRTPTSGGAETQYF TGTGCCAGCAGCCGGACCCCGACTAGCGGGGGGGCTGAGACCCAGTACTTC
TRBJ2-2 TRBV6-5 NA NA CASTEVGTSGELFF TGTGCCAGCACCGAGGTGGGGACGTCCGGGGAGCTGTTTTTT
TRBJ1-1 TRBV5-4 NA TRBD1 CASSLQDRGLTEAFF TGTGCCAGCAGCTTGCAGGACAGGGGGCTCACTGAAGCTTTCTTT
TRBJ1-2 TRBV9 NA NA CASTHKGGYTF TGTGCCAGCACCCATAAGGGGGGCTACACCTTC
TRBJ2-5 TRBV3-1/TRBV3-2 NA NA CASSQDRTGARKTQYF TGTGCCAGCAGCCAAGATAGGACGGGCGCAAGAAAGACCCAGTACTTC
TRBJ1-2 TRBV27 NA TRBD1 CASSLRQGAYYGYTF TGTGCCAGCAGTTTAAGACAGGGGGCATACTATGGCTACACCTTC
TRBJ2-5 TRBV5-4 NA NA CASSLAPQETQYF TGTGCCAGCAGCTTGGCTCCCCAAGAGACCCAGTACTTC
TRBJ1-5 TRBV15 NA TRBD1 CATRDRYRLESQHF TGTGCCACCCGGGACAGATATAGACTGGAGTCCCAGCATTTT
TRBJ2-7 TRBV9 once NA CASSVGGGTPYEQYF TGTGCCAGCAGCGTAGGTGGGGGTACCCCCTACGAGCAGTACTTC
TRBJ1-1 TRBV7-9 NA NA CASSSSSGETVNTEAFF TGTGCCAGCAGCTCGTCCTCTGGAGAAACGGTGAACACTGAAGCTTTCTTT
TRBJ2-3 TRBV2 NA NA CAEGERTDTQYF TGTGCCGAAGGGGAAAGGACAGATACGCAGTATTTT
TRBJ1-2 TRBV12-3/TRBV12-4 NA NA CASRTGPGYGYTF TGTGCCAGCAGAACGGGGCCGGGCTATGGCTACACCTTC
TRBJ1-4 TRBV29-1 once TRBD1 CSDPTGGGCTEKLFF TGCAGCGATCCAACAGGGGGCGGTTGTACCGAAAAACTGTTTTTT
TRBJ1-2 TRBV3-1/TRBV3-2 NA NA CASSQGLGGSYGYTF TGTGCCAGCAGCCAAGGGCTTGGGGGAAGCTATGGCTACACCTTC
TRBJ1-3 TRBV6-5 NA NA CARTTRYGNTIYF TGTGCCAGGACGACAAGGTACGGAAACACCATATATTTT
TRBJ2-3 TRBV11-2 NA NA CASSLDLTVDTQYF TGTGCCAGCAGCTTAGATCTAACCGTAGATACGCAGTATTTT
TRBJ1-5 TRBV19 NA NA CAGSKGGSNQPQHF TGTGCCGGATCCAAGGGGGGTAGCAATCAGCCCCAGCATTTT
TRBJ2-7 TRBV5-4 NA TRBD1 CASSFYRGPRTRLYEQYF TGTGCCAGCAGCTTCTACAGGGGGCCCCGAACCCGACTTTACGAGCAGTACTTC
TRBJ1-2 TRBV5-1 NA NA CASSSGSAYGYTF TGCGCCAGCAGCTCAGGGTCGGCTTATGGCTACACCTTC
TRBJ2-5 TRBV5-1 NA NA CASSFSGQLQETQYF TGCGCCAGCAGCTTCTCCGGACAGTTACAAGAGACCCAGTACTTC
TRBJ2-2 TRBV4-1 NA TRBD1 CASSLSGTGFTGELFF TGCGCCAGCAGCCTCTCCGGGACAGGATTTACCGGGGAGCTGTTTTTT
TRBJ1-6 TRBV7-6 few TRBD1 CASSLNRGQGNSPLHF TGTGCCAGCAGCTTGAACAGGGGGCAGGGTAATTCACCCCTCCACTTT
TRBJ1-1 TRBV7-9 NA NA CASRGVNTEAFF TGTGCCAGCAGAGGGGTGAACACTGAAGCTTTCTTT
TRBJ1-2 TRBV4-2 NA NA CASTGAYGYTF TGTGCCAGCACAGGGGCCTATGGCTACACCTTC
TRBJ1-5 TRBV10-3 once TRBD1 CAISEPQGAGNQPQHF TGTGCCATCAGTGAGCCCCAGGGGGCTGGCAATCAGCCCCAGCATTTT
TRBJ2-5 TRBV7-6 NA NA CASSFGGVGGTAQETQYF TGTGCCAGCAGCTTTGGGGGCGTCGGGGGGACCGCCCAAGAGACCCAGTACTTC
TRBJ1-2 TRBV24-1 once TRBD1 CATSDPDRVRGYTF TGTGCCACCAGTGATCCAGACAGGGTGAGGGGCTACACCTTC
TRBJ2-2 TRBV9 NA NA CASSVDLTGELFF TGTGCCAGCAGCGTCGACTTAACCGGGGAGCTGTTTTTT
TRBJ1-1 TRBV6-4 NA NA CASRLQVNTEAFF TGTGCCAGCAGGCTACAGGTGAACACTGAAGCTTTCTTT
TRBJ1-2 TRBV29-1 few NA CSALLGGNNYGYTF TGCAGCGCCCTTCTGGGGGGGAATAACTATGGCTACACCTTC
TRBJ2-7 TRBV4-2 NA TRBD2 CASSQDSILAGGAYEQYF TGTGCCAGCAGCCAAGATAGTATCCTAGCGGGGGGCGCCTACGAGCAGTACTTC
TRBJ2-5 TRBV5-4 NA NA CASSRTEKETQYF TGTGCCAGCAGCAGGACTGAGAAAGAGACCCAGTACTTC
TRBJ1-2 TRBV7-9 NA NA CASSSPGQLNYGYTF TGTGCCAGCAGCTCCCCCGGGCAGTTGAACTATGGCTACACCTTC
TRBJ2-2 TRBV7-3 NA TRBD2 CASSRGGNTGELFF TGTGCCAGCAGCCGCGGGGGAAACACCGGGGAGCTGTTTTTT
TRBJ2-1 TRBV9 NA TRBD2 CASSPKLAGGYNEQFF TGTGCCAGCAGCCCTAAACTAGCGGGGGGGTACAATGAGCAGTTCTTC
TRBJ2-1 TRBV5-1 NA NA CASSLETYNEQFF TGCGCCAGCAGCTTGGAAACTTACAATGAGCAGTTCTTC
TRBJ1-1 TRBV9 NA NA CASSISGQNTEAFF TGTGCCAGCAGCATATCGGGACAGAACACTGAAGCTTTCTTT
TRBJ2-3 TRBV6-1 NA NA CASSERGTSTDTQYF TGTGCCAGCAGTGAAAGGGGTACTAGCACAGATACGCAGTATTTT
TRBJ2-6 TRBV9 NA TRBD2 CASSERGTSGSSGANVLTF TGTGCCAGCAGCGAGAGGGGGACTAGCGGATCTTCTGGGGCCAACGTCCTGACTTTC
TRBJ2-6 TRBV11-2 NA NA CASSHAGESGANVLTF TGTGCCAGCAGCCACGCAGGGGAGTCTGGGGCCAACGTCCTGACTTTC
TRBJ2-3 TRBV30 NA TRBD1 CAESDRRRTDTQYF TGTGCTGAATCGGACAGGCGCCGCACAGATACGCAGTATTTT
TRBJ2-3 TRBV18 NA NA CASSAPSVEIDTQYF TGTGCCAGCTCAGCCCCCTCCGTAGAAATAGATACGCAGTATTTT
TRBJ2-1 TRBV9 once NA CASSVVVGGSYNEQFF TGTGCCAGCAGCGTAGTGGTGGGGGGATCCTACAATGAGCAGTTCTTC
TRBJ2-7 TRBV6-1 NA NA CASSEESWGLGYEQYF TGTGCCAGCAGTGAAGAGTCTTGGGGGTTGGGATACGAGCAGTACTTC
TRBJ2-5 TRBV2 NA TRBD1 CASSVGQGASQYF TGTGCCAGCAGTGTGGGACAGGGTGCGTCCCAGTACTTC
TRBJ2-1 TRBV5-1 NA NA CASSLGMVPEFREQFF TGCGCCAGCAGCTTAGGAATGGTACCCGAGTTTCGTGAGCAGTTCTTC
TRBJ1-5 TRBV18 NA NA CASSPMGSNQPQHF TGTGCCAGCTCACCAATGGGGAGCAATCAGCCCCAGCATTTT